Following are 18 T cell receptor beta chains from one sample sequenced in a study of OX40 agonist ivuxolimab in advanced cancers. The repertoire was sequenced with immunoSEQ multiplex PCR; TCRdb's copy has only in-frame clones and lacks some. The data hold around 72,000 clones, with 75% to 90% observed a single time. The sample in question was CD4+ or CD8+ T cells sorted from blood, obtained in a trial of the OX40 agonist ivuxolimab. These receptors were taken from an adult with an advanced solid tumor such as melanoma, head and neck, liver or kidney cancer.

Written as DNA, the CDR3 is TGTGCCAGCAGCCGAGCCGTAGCGGGAGGCACAGATACGCAGTATTTT. Translated: CASSRAVAGGTDTQYF. The chain has TRBV7-3 and TRBJ2-3; 9 bases are a match to TRBD2. V gave up 5 bases and J gave up 1 base; unmatched junction bases: 7. Germline V gene lookup returns CDR1 SGHTA and CDR2 FQGTGA. This CDR3 is built from 16 residues. The whole variable domain, remainder taken from reference TRBV7-3 and TRBJ2-3, is GAGVSQTPSNKVTEKGKYVELRCDPISGHTALYWYRQSLGQGPEFLIYFQGTGAADDSGLPNDRFFAVRPEGSVSTLKIQRTERGDSAVYLCASSRAVAGGTDTQYFGPGTRLTVL.

The chain is built from TRBV2 and TRBJ2-5; possible D gene TRBD1, 6 bases. Germline-derived CDR1 and CDR2 are SNHLY and FYNNEI. CDR3 length: 12 amino acids. Trimming cost V 10 bases and J 4 bases, with 13 bases left between them. CDR3 bases: TGTGCCACACCCGGGACAACAGAGACCCAGTACTTC. Translated, it gives CATPGTTETQYF.

The gene calls are TRBV19 and TRBJ2-7; no firm D call. The CDR3 is made up of 14 amino acids. Per germline, CDR1 LNHDA and CDR2 SQIVND (reference sequence). With 2 bases removed from V and 4 bases from J, the gap between germline ends came to 12 bases. CDR3 nucleotide sequence: TGTGCCAGTAGTATACTGGGCAAGGAATACGAGCAGTACTTC. Amino acids: CASSILGKEYEQYF.

The chain recombines TRBV7-2 with TRBJ1-5; D is undetermined. The CDR3 is 15 amino acids. The V gene's germline CDR1 is SGHTA and CDR2 FQGNSA. Trimming took off 5 bases at V and 2 bases at J, with 13 bases between the two ends. The CDR3 nucleotides are TGTGCCAGCAGCCTGGCGGGGTTCGGCAATCAGCCCCAGCATTTT. This sequence encodes CASSLAGFGNQPQHF.

This chain joins TRBV6-5 and TRBJ2-7; D ambiguous. In germline, CDR1 is MNHEY, CDR2 SVGAGI. V was clipped by 7 bases and J by 3 bases, with 13 bases between them. The CDR3 is 13 residues long. CDR3 in DNA: TGTGCCAGCAAGGTGTGGACCGACTACGAGCAGTACTTC. Protein product: CASKVWTDYEQYF.

This chain uses TRBV5-1 with TRBJ1-5; TRBD1 agrees at 7 bases. Trimming cost V 1 base and J 1 base; bases outside gene matches: 2. Germline V gene sequence: CDR1 SGHRS, CDR2 YFSETQ. The CDR3 sequence is 15 residues long. CDR3 DNA sequence: TGCGCCAGCAGCTTGACAGGGGTGAGCAATCAGCCCCAGCATTTT. Translating gives CASSLTGVSNQPQHF. The complete variable domain, with remaining parts taken from reference TRBV5-1 and TRBJ1-5, reads KAGVTQTPRYLIKTRGQQVTLSCSPISGHRSVSWYQQTPGQGLQFLFEYFSETQRNKGNFPGRFSGRQFSNSRSEMNVSTLELGDSALYLCASSLTGVSNQPQHFGDGTRLSIL.

The chain has TRBV9 and TRBJ2-5; tentatively, D is TRBD2 (6 bases). The CDR3 length is 12 residues. The V gene's germline CDR1 is SGDLS and CDR2 YYNGEE. Trimming stripped 4 bases from V and 5 bases from J, with 9 bases between. The CDR3 region is CASSSRGETQYF. The DNA of the CDR3 is TGTGCCAGCAGCTCCCGGGGGGAGACCCAGTACTTC.

The chain carries TRBV11-3 and TRBJ2-6; no clear D. The CDR3 runs to 14 residues. In germline, CDR1 is SGHNT, CDR2 YENEEA. The V and J ends lost 1 base and 2 bases respectively, with 3 bases between them. CDR3: CASSLGTGANVLTF. In nucleotides, the CDR3 is TGTGCCAGCAGCTTAGGTACTGGGGCCAACGTCCTGACTTTC.

The chain employs TRBV15 and TRBJ2-4; 11 bases are shared with TRBD1. Trimming took 1 base from V and 7 from J; bases not matched to a gene: 3. Germline-derived CDR1 and CDR2 are LNHNV and YYDKDF (reference sequence). This CDR3 region has 15 residues. The CDR3 loop reads CATSRVGTGGNIQYF. For the CDR3, the DNA is TGTGCCACCAGCAGAGTGGGGACAGGGGGGAACATTCAGTACTTC.

This clone was counted once. The chain couples TRBV7-9 to TRBJ1-4; D gene uncertain. Looked up from germline, CDR1 is SEHNR and CDR2 is FQNEAQ (reference sequence). The CDR3 is 14 residues long. V lost 5 bases and J lost 8, with 15 bases in between. DNA of the CDR3: TGTGCCAGCAGCCCCCGAAGGGCCGGGGAAAAACTGTTTTTT. Translation gives CASSPRRAGEKLFF.

The chain recombines TRBV28 with TRBJ1-4; D remains unclear. Germline CDR1 MDHEN, CDR2 SYDVKM. V was trimmed by 7 bases and J by 6 bases, leaving 9 bases between them. CDR3 length: 12 residues. As DNA, the CDR3 is TGTGCCAGCATGGGCTCTCATGAAAAACTGTTTTTT. This encodes CASMGSHEKLFF.

The chain combines TRBV18 with TRBJ2-5; D is ambiguous. The ends were cut back, 1 base at V and 5 bases at J, with 8 bases in the middle. The germline V gene encodes CDR1 KGHSH and CDR2 LQKENI. CDR3 length: 13 amino acids. The DNA of the CDR3 is TGTGCCAGCTCACCACGGGTGTTCGAGACCCAGTACTTC. Residues: CASSPRVFETQYF. The full variable domain, in which reference TRBV18 and TRBJ2-5 provide the parts outside the CDR3, is NAGVMQNPRHLVRRRGQEARLRCSPMKGHSHVYWYRQLPEEGLKFMVYLQKENIIDESGMPKERFSAEFPKEGPSILRIQQVVRGDSAAYFCASSPRVFETQYFGPGTRLLVL.

This sequence joins TRBV10-3 and TRBJ2-1; 9 bases align to TRBD1. The germline V gene encodes CDR1 ENHRY and CDR2 SYGVKD. This CDR3 contains 16 residues. V dropped 2 bases and J dropped 8; count of bases not matched to a gene: 10. Written as DNA, the CDR3 is TGTGCCATCAGTGAGAATCCGGGACAGGGACACTATGAGCAGTTCTTC. This codes for CAISENPGQGHYEQFF.

V gene TRBV7-9 combines with J gene TRBJ2-3, with 10 bases identical to TRBD2. Germline CDR1 SEHNR, CDR2 FQNEAQ (reference sequence). V dropped 5 bases and J dropped 6; count of bases not matched to a gene: 5. The CDR3 extends over 14 amino acids. Here the CDR3 reads CASSPSGRSDTQYF. The CDR3 DNA reads TGTGCCAGCAGCCCTAGCGGGAGATCGGATACGCAGTATTTT.

CDR3 amino acids: CASSKRGTDTQYF. Here the CDR3 DNA reads TGTGCCAGCAGCAAAAGAGGCACAGATACGCAGTATTTT. The V gene is TRBV5-5, the J gene TRBJ2-3; D not certain. CDR1 and CDR2 from the germline V gene are SGHKS and YYEKEE (reference sequence). V lost 4 bases and J lost 1, with 7 bases in between. CDR3 size: 13 residues.

This clone was detected a few times. This rearrangement joins TRBV29-1 to TRBJ2-1, with 13 bases lining up with TRBD2. The V segment lost 8 bases and the J segment 4 bases; nucleotides outside the gene matches: 5. Germline V CDR1 and CDR2: SQVTM, ANQGSEA. The CDR3 contains 14 residues. The CDR3 sequence is CSYGGLAGYNEQFF. In DNA form, the CDR3 reads TGCAGCTATGGGGGACTAGCGGGATACAATGAGCAGTTCTTC.

The genes are TRBV5-1 and TRBJ1-1, with D tentatively TRBD1 (6 bases). The V gene lost 4 bases and the J gene lost 1 base, with 11 bases spanning the gap. The CDR3 covers 14 residues. Germline CDR1 is SGHRS and CDR2 is YFSETQ. This CDR3 is CASSLTGTNTEAFF. Written as DNA, the CDR3 is TGCGCCAGCAGCCTTACAGGGACGAACACTGAAGCTTTCTTT.

This rearrangement joins TRBV9 to TRBJ1-5, with a weak D call TRBD1 (5 bases). Trimming stripped 4 bases from V and 1 base from J, with 9 bases between. This CDR3 spans 14 amino acids. The V gene's germline CDR1 is SGDLS and CDR2 YYNGEE. CDR3 sequence (DNA): TGTGCCAGCAGCACGGGACCGAGCAATCAGCCCCAGCATTTT. Translation: CASSTGPSNQPQHF.